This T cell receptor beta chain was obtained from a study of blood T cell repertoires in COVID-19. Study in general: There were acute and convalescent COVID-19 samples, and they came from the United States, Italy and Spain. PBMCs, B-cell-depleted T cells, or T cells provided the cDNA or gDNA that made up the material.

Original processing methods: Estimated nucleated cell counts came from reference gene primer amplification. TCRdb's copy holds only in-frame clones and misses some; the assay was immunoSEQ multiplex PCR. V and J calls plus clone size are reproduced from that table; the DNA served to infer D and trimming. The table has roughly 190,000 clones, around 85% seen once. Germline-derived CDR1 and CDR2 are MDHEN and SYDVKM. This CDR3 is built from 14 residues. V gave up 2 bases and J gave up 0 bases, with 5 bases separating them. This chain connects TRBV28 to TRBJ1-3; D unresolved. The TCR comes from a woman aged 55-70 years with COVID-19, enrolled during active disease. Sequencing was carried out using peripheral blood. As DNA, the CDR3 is TGTGCCAGCAGTTTACTTATCTCTGGAAACACCATATATTTT. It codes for CASSLLISGNTIYF.